Listed below are T cell receptor beta chains from one sample, sequenced in a study of blood T cell repertoires in COVID-19. Produced via immunoSEQ multiplex PCR; TCRdb's table is partial and in-frame only. This sample has 200,000 to 250,000 clones, with about three quarters found just once. The sequenced sample was peripheral blood. These receptors came from a woman aged 70-85 years with acute or convalescent COVID-19. Both conserved end residues are part of each CDR3. The D gene is left open where the match is weak. Clone size is stated in some rows and not others, as once, few, many or a class when expanded.

j_call: TRBJ1-2; v_call: TRBV6-5; clone_size: .; d_call: .; cdr3_nt: TGTGCCAGCATGCCAGACAGTTCCTATGGCTACACCTTC; cdr3_aa: CASMPDSSYGYTF
j_call: TRBJ2-1; v_call: TRBV6-2/TRBV6-3; clone_size: few; d_call: TRBD2; cdr3_nt: TGTGCCAGCAGCCGGACTAGCATGACAGATGAGCAGTTCTTC; cdr3_aa: CASSRTSMTDEQFF
j_call: TRBJ2-5; v_call: TRBV5-1; clone_size: .; d_call: .; cdr3_nt: TGCGCCAGCAGCTTGGCGGCTAGCGAAGAGACCCAGTACTTC; cdr3_aa: CASSLAASEETQYF
j_call: TRBJ1-2; v_call: TRBV28; clone_size: .; d_call: .; cdr3_nt: TGTGCCAGCAGTTCTTCAGGGGAGGGCTATGGCTACACCTTC; cdr3_aa: CASSSSGEGYGYTF
j_call: TRBJ1-3; v_call: TRBV4-2; clone_size: few; d_call: TRBD1; cdr3_nt: TGTGCCAGCAAAGAGGCAGGGGGTGGAAACACCATATATTTT; cdr3_aa: CASKEAGGGNTIYF
j_call: TRBJ2-1; v_call: TRBV18; clone_size: .; d_call: .; cdr3_nt: TGTGCCAGCTCACCTCGGACGAACCGGGACACCCACAATGAGCAGTTCTTC; cdr3_aa: CASSPRTNRDTHNEQFF
j_call: TRBJ2-1; v_call: TRBV6-4; clone_size: .; d_call: TRBD1; cdr3_nt: TGTGCCAGCAGCGAAAGGGGGACAGTTAGCTCCTACAATGAGCAGTTCTTC; cdr3_aa: CASSERGTVSSYNEQFF
j_call: TRBJ2-5; v_call: TRBV5-1; clone_size: .; d_call: TRBD2; cdr3_nt: TGCGCCAGCAGCCTAGGAAGATTTGGCGGGGGGAAAACCTACCAAGAGACCCAGTACTTC; cdr3_aa: CASSLGRFGGGKTYQETQYF
j_call: TRBJ1-4; v_call: TRBV2; clone_size: .; d_call: TRBD1; cdr3_nt: TGTGCCAGCAGGGGACAGGTTAATGAAAAACTGTTTTTT; cdr3_aa: CASRGQVNEKLFF
j_call: TRBJ1-1; v_call: TRBV5-3; clone_size: few; d_call: .; cdr3_nt: TGTGCCAGAAGCTTGTGGACAGTAAACCCCTATTTGAACACTGAAGCTTTCTTT; cdr3_aa: CARSLWTVNPYLNTEAFF
j_call: TRBJ2-5; v_call: TRBV7-2; clone_size: .; d_call: TRBD1; cdr3_nt: TGTGCCAGCAGCTTAGTTGGGACAGGGGGCTCTGAGACCCAGTACTTC; cdr3_aa: CASSLVGTGGSETQYF
j_call: TRBJ1-3; v_call: TRBV11-2; clone_size: .; d_call: .; cdr3_nt: TGTGCCAGCAGCTTAGACAGGGGCTCTGGAAACACCATATATTTT; cdr3_aa: CASSLDRGSGNTIYF
j_call: TRBJ2-1; v_call: TRBV5-1; clone_size: .; d_call: TRBD2; cdr3_nt: TGCGCCAGCACGGGACTAGCTTCGAACAATGAGCAGTTCTTC; cdr3_aa: CASTGLASNNEQFF
j_call: TRBJ2-5; v_call: TRBV24-1; clone_size: .; d_call: TRBD1; cdr3_nt: TGTGCCACCAGTGAACCCCGGACAGGGGGCATGGAGACCCAGTACTTC; cdr3_aa: CATSEPRTGGMETQYF
j_call: TRBJ2-1; v_call: TRBV5-1; clone_size: .; d_call: .; cdr3_nt: TGCGCCAGCAGCTTGGCCGGGACAAACTACAATGAGCAGTTCTTC; cdr3_aa: CASSLAGTNYNEQFF
j_call: TRBJ2-4; v_call: TRBV7-2; clone_size: .; d_call: TRBD1; cdr3_nt: TGTGCCAGCAGCCCCGTTGGGACAGATCGAAAAAACATTCAGTACTTC; cdr3_aa: CASSPVGTDRKNIQYF
j_call: TRBJ2-5; v_call: TRBV4-3; clone_size: .; d_call: .; cdr3_nt: TGCGCCAGCAGCCATGGTTACAGCAGGGAGACCCAGTACTTC; cdr3_aa: CASSHGYSRETQYF
j_call: TRBJ2-3; v_call: TRBV6-6; clone_size: .; d_call: .; cdr3_nt: TGTGCCAGCAGTCCCCCACTAACAGATACGCAGTATTTT; cdr3_aa: CASSPPLTDTQYF
j_call: TRBJ1-2; v_call: TRBV28; clone_size: .; d_call: .; cdr3_nt: TGTGCCAGCAGTCCTAACAGGAGCCTCTATGGCTACACCTTC; cdr3_aa: CASSPNRSLYGYTF
j_call: TRBJ2-7; v_call: TRBV14; clone_size: .; d_call: .; cdr3_nt: TGTGCCAGCAGCCAAGGAGTTGCCTACGAGCAGTACTTC; cdr3_aa: CASSQGVAYEQYF
j_call: TRBJ2-4; v_call: TRBV7-9; clone_size: once; d_call: .; cdr3_nt: TGTGCCAGCAGCTTCCAGTCGGTCCCGGGAGACATTCAGTACTTC; cdr3_aa: CASSFQSVPGDIQYF
j_call: TRBJ1-5; v_call: TRBV24-1; clone_size: .; d_call: TRBD1; cdr3_nt: TGTGCCACCAGCGAACCGGGACAGGGTAATCAGCCCCAGCATTTT; cdr3_aa: CATSEPGQGNQPQHF
j_call: TRBJ2-7; v_call: TRBV5-1; clone_size: .; d_call: TRBD2; cdr3_nt: TGCGCCAGCAGCGGCCGGGGGGGCGGTCTGAGCTACGAGCAGTACTTC; cdr3_aa: CASSGRGGGLSYEQYF
j_call: TRBJ2-5; v_call: TRBV5-1; clone_size: .; d_call: TRBD1; cdr3_nt: TGCGCCAGCAGTCGGGACAGGGTAACGCGAGAGACCCAGTACTTC; cdr3_aa: CASSRDRVTRETQYF
j_call: TRBJ2-2; v_call: TRBV7-3; clone_size: .; d_call: TRBD2; cdr3_nt: TGTGCCAGCAGCCCCCGACTAGCGGGGCGTATCACCGGGGAGCTGTTTTTT; cdr3_aa: CASSPRLAGRITGELFF
j_call: TRBJ2-3; v_call: TRBV3-1/TRBV3-2; clone_size: few; d_call: TRBD2; cdr3_nt: TGTGCCAGCAGCCCTACTAGCGGGGGGTGGAATACGCAGTATTTT; cdr3_aa: CASSPTSGGWNTQYF
j_call: TRBJ1-5; v_call: TRBV6-5; clone_size: .; d_call: TRBD1; cdr3_nt: TGTGCCAGCACCCCTGGGGACAGGAACAATCAGCCCCAGCATTTT; cdr3_aa: CASTPGDRNNQPQHF
j_call: TRBJ1-3; v_call: TRBV5-4; clone_size: once; d_call: .; cdr3_nt: TGTGCCAGCAGTCAAGGGGGACGCCTTACTGGAAACACCATATATTTT; cdr3_aa: CASSQGGRLTGNTIYF
j_call: TRBJ2-3; v_call: TRBV25-1; clone_size: once; d_call: .; cdr3_nt: TGTGCCAGCACCTCGGGGGCAGATACGCAGTATTTT; cdr3_aa: CASTSGADTQYF
j_call: TRBJ1-6; v_call: TRBV10-1; clone_size: few; d_call: TRBD1; cdr3_nt: TGCGCCAGCAGTCCGGGACAGAGTTCACCCCTCCACTTT; cdr3_aa: CASSPGQSSPLHF
j_call: TRBJ1-2; v_call: TRBV27; clone_size: .; d_call: .; cdr3_nt: TGTGCCAGCAGTTACAGGGATGGGTCTGGCTACACCTTC; cdr3_aa: CASSYRDGSGYTF
j_call: TRBJ1-4; v_call: TRBV6-5; clone_size: .; d_call: TRBD1; cdr3_nt: TGTGCCAGCAGCCCCCGACAGGGGGCGGATGAAAAACTGTTTTTT; cdr3_aa: CASSPRQGADEKLFF
j_call: TRBJ1-2; v_call: TRBV14; clone_size: .; d_call: .; cdr3_nt: TGTGCCAGCAGCCCGCTCCGGGGGGAAAGCGGCTACACCTTC; cdr3_aa: CASSPLRGESGYTF
j_call: TRBJ1-5; v_call: TRBV19; clone_size: .; d_call: TRBD1; cdr3_nt: TGTGCCAGTAGTCCTACGGACAGGGGGCGCTTCCAGCCCCAGCATTTT; cdr3_aa: CASSPTDRGRFQPQHF
j_call: TRBJ2-5; v_call: TRBV30; clone_size: few; d_call: .; cdr3_nt: TGTGCCTGGAGTGTAAAACTAGTAGGGACCCAGTACTTC; cdr3_aa: CAWSVKLVGTQYF
j_call: TRBJ2-1; v_call: TRBV7-2; clone_size: .; d_call: TRBD2; cdr3_nt: TGTGCCAGCGGCAGGAGCGGGGTGAATGAGCAGTTCTTC; cdr3_aa: CASGRSGVNEQFF
j_call: TRBJ2-1; v_call: TRBV4-1; clone_size: .; d_call: .; cdr3_nt: TGCGCCAGCAGCCCTCTAGGTCCCAATGAGCAGTTCTTC; cdr3_aa: CASSPLGPNEQFF
j_call: TRBJ1-2; v_call: TRBV19; clone_size: .; d_call: TRBD1; cdr3_nt: TGTGCCAGTAGTCGAGTTCCCTCGAGGGGGCGCCGAGGCTACACCTTC; cdr3_aa: CASSRVPSRGRRGYTF
j_call: TRBJ1-2; v_call: TRBV11-2; clone_size: .; d_call: TRBD1; cdr3_nt: TGTGCCAGCAGCCCTGACGGGACAGCTTATAACTATGGCTACACCTTC; cdr3_aa: CASSPDGTAYNYGYTF
j_call: TRBJ2-2; v_call: TRBV5-1; clone_size: .; d_call: TRBD2; cdr3_nt: TGCGCCAGCAGCTTGGATCGCCTAGCGGTCCCCGGGGAGCTGTTTTTT; cdr3_aa: CASSLDRLAVPGELFF
j_call: TRBJ1-1; v_call: TRBV18; clone_size: once; d_call: .; cdr3_nt: TGTGCCAGCTCACCCAATCCGACAGTGCGCACTGAAGCTTTCTTT; cdr3_aa: CASSPNPTVRTEAFF
j_call: TRBJ2-7; v_call: TRBV2; clone_size: .; d_call: TRBD1; cdr3_nt: TGTGCCAGCAGTGGGACAGGGGACGTTTCCGAGCAGTACTTC; cdr3_aa: CASSGTGDVSEQYF
j_call: TRBJ2-3; v_call: TRBV3-1/TRBV3-2; clone_size: .; d_call: TRBD2; cdr3_nt: TGTGCCAGCAGCCCCTTAGCGGGGGGACCCACAGATACGCAGTATTTT; cdr3_aa: CASSPLAGGPTDTQYF
j_call: TRBJ2-2; v_call: TRBV6-6; clone_size: .; d_call: .; cdr3_nt: TGTGCCAGCTGGAAAGCGGATCTACAAACCGGGGAGCTGTTTTTT; cdr3_aa: CASWKADLQTGELFF
j_call: TRBJ1-3; v_call: TRBV4-2; clone_size: .; d_call: .; cdr3_nt: TGTGCCAGCAGCCAAGATCTAGGTAGTGGAAACACCATATATTTT; cdr3_aa: CASSQDLGSGNTIYF
j_call: TRBJ2-7; v_call: TRBV11-2; clone_size: .; d_call: .; cdr3_nt: TGTGCCAGCAGCTTATACCAGGGATTTTACGAGCAGTACTTC; cdr3_aa: CASSLYQGFYEQYF
j_call: TRBJ1-2; v_call: TRBV24-1; clone_size: .; d_call: .; cdr3_nt: TGTGCCACCAAATCGCCCGGGTCAGACTCTAACTATGGCTACACCTTC; cdr3_aa: CATKSPGSDSNYGYTF
j_call: TRBJ1-5; v_call: TRBV24-1; clone_size: .; d_call: TRBD1; cdr3_nt: TGTGCCACCAGTGATTCGACAGGGTTGCAGGGTCAGCCCCAGCATTTT; cdr3_aa: CATSDSTGLQGQPQHF
j_call: TRBJ1-1; v_call: TRBV7-6; clone_size: .; d_call: .; cdr3_nt: TGTGCCAGCAGCTTAAGTGCGGTGAACACTGAAGCTTTCTTT; cdr3_aa: CASSLSAVNTEAFF
j_call: TRBJ1-3; v_call: TRBV5-6; clone_size: .; d_call: .; cdr3_nt: TGTGCCAGCAGCTTGGACAGGGTCTCTGGAAACACCATATATTTT; cdr3_aa: CASSLDRVSGNTIYF
j_call: TRBJ2-3; v_call: TRBV7-7; clone_size: .; d_call: TRBD2; cdr3_nt: TGTGCCAGCAGCCCTTTCGGCGGGGGGTCGGCAGATACGCAGTATTTT; cdr3_aa: CASSPFGGGSADTQYF
j_call: TRBJ2-7; v_call: TRBV6-5; clone_size: .; d_call: .; cdr3_nt: TGTGCCAGCAGTTACTCCCTTAGGGGGAGCTCCTACGAGCAGTACTTC; cdr3_aa: CASSYSLRGSSYEQYF
j_call: TRBJ2-3; v_call: TRBV7-2; clone_size: .; d_call: TRBD1; cdr3_nt: TGTGCCAGCAGCTTAGGTTTTAGGGACAGGAGCACAGATACGCAGTATTTT; cdr3_aa: CASSLGFRDRSTDTQYF